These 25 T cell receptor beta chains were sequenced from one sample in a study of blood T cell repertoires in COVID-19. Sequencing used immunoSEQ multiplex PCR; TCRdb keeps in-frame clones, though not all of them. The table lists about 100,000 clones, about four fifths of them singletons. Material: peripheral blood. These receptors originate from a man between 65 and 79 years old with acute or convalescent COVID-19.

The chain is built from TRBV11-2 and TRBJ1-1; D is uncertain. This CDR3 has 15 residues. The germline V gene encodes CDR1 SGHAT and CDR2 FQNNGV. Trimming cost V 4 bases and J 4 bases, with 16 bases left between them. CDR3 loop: CASSSIQRKGTEAFF. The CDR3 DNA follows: TGTGCCAGCAGCTCGATCCAGCGGAAAGGCACTGAAGCTTTCTTT.

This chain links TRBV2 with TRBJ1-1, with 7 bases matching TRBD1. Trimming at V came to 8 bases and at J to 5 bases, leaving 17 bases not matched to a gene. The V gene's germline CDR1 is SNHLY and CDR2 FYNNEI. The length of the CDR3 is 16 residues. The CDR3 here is CASHEGAGIGPTEAFF. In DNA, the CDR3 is TGTGCCAGCCACGAGGGGGCAGGGATTGGCCCTACTGAAGCTTTCTTT.

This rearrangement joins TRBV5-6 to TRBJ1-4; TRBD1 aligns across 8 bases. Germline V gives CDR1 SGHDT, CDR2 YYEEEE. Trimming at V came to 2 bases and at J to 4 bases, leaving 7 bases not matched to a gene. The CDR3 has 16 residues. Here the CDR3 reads CASSFQDRASNEKLFF. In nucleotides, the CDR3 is TGTGCCAGCAGCTTTCAGGACAGGGCGAGTAATGAAAAACTGTTTTTT.

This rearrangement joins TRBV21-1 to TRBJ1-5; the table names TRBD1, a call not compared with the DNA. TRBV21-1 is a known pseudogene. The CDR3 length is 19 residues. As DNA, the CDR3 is TGTGCCAGCAGCCCTTGGACAGGGGGGACATTCCTCGGCAATCAGCCCCAGCATTTT. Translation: CASSPWTGGTFLGNQPQHF.

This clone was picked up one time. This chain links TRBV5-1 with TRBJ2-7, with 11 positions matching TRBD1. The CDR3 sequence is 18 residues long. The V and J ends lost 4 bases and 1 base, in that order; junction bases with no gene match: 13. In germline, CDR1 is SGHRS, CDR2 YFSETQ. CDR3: CASSQNRDRGEESYEQYF. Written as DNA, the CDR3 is TGCGCCAGCAGCCAAAACCGGGACAGGGGGGAAGAGTCCTACGAGCAGTACTTC.

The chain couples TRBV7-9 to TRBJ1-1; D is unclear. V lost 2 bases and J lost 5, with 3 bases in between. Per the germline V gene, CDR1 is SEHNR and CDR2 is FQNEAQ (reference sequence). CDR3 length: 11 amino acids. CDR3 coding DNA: TGTGCCAGCAGCTTACAGACTGAAGCTTTCTTT. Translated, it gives CASSLQTEAFF.

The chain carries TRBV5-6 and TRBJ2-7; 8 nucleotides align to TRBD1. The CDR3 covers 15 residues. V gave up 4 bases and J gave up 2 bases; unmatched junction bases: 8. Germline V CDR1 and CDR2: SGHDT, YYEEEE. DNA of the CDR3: TGTGCCAGCAGCCCCTTAGGGACAGGTACCTACGAGCAGTACTTC. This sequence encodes CASSPLGTGTYEQYF.

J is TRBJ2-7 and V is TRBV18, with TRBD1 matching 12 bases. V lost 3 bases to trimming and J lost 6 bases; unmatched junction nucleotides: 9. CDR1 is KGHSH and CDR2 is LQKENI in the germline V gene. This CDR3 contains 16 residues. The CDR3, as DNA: TGTGCCAGCTCACCCCGCTTGGGACAGGGGGCGGGCGAGCAGTACTTC. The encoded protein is CASSPRLGQGAGEQYF.

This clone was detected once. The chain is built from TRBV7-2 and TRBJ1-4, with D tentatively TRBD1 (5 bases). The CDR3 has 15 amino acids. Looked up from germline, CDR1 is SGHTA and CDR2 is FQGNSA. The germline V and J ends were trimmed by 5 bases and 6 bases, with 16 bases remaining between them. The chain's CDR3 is CASSIRVGIDEKLFF. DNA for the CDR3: TGTGCCAGCAGCATCAGGGTTGGGATAGATGAAAAACTGTTTTTT.

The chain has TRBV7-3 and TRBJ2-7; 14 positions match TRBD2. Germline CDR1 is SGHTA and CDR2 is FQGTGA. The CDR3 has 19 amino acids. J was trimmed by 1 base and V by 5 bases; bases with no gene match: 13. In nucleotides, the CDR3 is TGTGCCAGCAGCGCCTACGGACTAGCGGGGGGAGGAAGTTCCTACGAGCAGTACTTC. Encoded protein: CASSAYGLAGGGSSYEQYF.

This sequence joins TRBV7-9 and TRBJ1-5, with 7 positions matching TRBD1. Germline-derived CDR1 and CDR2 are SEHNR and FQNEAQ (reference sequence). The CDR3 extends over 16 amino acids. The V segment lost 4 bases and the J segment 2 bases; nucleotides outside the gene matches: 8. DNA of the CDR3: TGTGCCAGCAGCTCCGGACAGGCGTCAGGCAATCAGCCCCAGCATTTT. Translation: CASSSGQASGNQPQHF.

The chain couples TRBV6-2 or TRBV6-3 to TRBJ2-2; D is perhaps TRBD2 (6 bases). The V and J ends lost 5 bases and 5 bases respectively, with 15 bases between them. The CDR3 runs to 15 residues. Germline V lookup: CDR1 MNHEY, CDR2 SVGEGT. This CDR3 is CASSDLLAGTGELFF. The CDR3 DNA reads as TGTGCCAGCAGTGACCTGCTTGCGGGGACCGGGGAGCTGTTTTTT.

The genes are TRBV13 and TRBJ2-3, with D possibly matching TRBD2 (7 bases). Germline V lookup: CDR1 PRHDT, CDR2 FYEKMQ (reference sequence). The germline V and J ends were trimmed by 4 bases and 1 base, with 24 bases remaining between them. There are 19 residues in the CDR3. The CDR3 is CASSYRGGANPWGTDTQYF. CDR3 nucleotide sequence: TGTGCCAGCAGCTACAGAGGGGGGGCAAACCCTTGGGGCACAGATACGCAGTATTTT.

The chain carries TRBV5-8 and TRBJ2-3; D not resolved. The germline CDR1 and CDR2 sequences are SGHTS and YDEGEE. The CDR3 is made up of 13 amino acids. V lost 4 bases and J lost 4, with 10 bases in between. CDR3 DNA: TGTGCCAGCAGCCTGATCACTTCAGATACGCAGTATTTT. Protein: CASSLITSDTQYF.

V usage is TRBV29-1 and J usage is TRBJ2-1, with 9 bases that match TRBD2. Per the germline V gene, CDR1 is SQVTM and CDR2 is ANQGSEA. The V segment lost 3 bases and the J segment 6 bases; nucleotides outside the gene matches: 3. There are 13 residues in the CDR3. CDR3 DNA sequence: TGCAGCGTTGATGCGGGGGGGCCCAATGAGCAGTTCTTC. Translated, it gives CSVDAGGPNEQFF.

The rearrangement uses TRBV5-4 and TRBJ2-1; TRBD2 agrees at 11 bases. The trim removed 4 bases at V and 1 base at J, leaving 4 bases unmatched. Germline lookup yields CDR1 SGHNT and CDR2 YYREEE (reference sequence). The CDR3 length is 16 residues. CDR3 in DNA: TGTGCCAGCAGCCATAGCGGGGGGGTATCCTACAATGAGCAGTTCTTC. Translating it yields CASSHSGGVSYNEQFF.

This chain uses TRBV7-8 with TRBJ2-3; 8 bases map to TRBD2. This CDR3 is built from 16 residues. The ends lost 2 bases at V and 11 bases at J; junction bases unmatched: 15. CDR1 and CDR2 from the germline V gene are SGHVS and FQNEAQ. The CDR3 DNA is TGTGCCAGCAGCTTAAACAGCGGGGGAGGACGCGTGAAGCAGTATTTT. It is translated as CASSLNSGGGRVKQYF.

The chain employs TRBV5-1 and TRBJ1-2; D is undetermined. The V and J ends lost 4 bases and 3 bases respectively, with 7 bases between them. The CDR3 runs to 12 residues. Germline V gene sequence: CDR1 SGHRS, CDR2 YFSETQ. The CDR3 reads CASSDNHYGYTF. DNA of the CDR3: TGCGCCAGCAGCGACAACCACTATGGCTACACCTTC.

In DNA, the CDR3 is TGTGCCAGCAGTTGGTCCGGGACAGGGAACTATGGCTACACCTTC. It is translated as CASSWSGTGNYGYTF. J is TRBJ1-2 and V is TRBV28; 9 nucleotides line up with TRBD1. CDR1 MDHEN and CDR2 SYDVKM come from the germline V gene. The trim removed 4 bases at V and 2 bases at J, leaving 5 bases unmatched. This CDR3 is 15 amino acids long.

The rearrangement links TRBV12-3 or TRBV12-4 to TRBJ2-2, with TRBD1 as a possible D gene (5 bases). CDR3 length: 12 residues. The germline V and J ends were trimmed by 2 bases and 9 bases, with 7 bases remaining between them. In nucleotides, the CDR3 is TGTGCCAGCAGTTTATGGGGCAGGGAGCTGTTTTTT. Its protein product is CASSLWGRELFF.

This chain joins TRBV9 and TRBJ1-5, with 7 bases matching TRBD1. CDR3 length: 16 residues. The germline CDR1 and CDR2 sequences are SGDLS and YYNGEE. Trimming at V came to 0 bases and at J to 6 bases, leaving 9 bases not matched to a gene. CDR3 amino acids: CASSVDCRGRGQPQHF. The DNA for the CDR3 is TGTGCCAGCAGCGTAGACTGTAGGGGGCGGGGTCAGCCCCAGCATTTT.

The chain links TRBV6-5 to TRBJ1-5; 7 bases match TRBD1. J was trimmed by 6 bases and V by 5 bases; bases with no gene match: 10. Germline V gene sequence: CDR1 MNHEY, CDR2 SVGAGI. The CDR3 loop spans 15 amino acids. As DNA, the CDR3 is TGTGCCAGCAGTACAGGACAGGACGTGGGTCAGCCCCAGCATTTT. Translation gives CASSTGQDVGQPQHF.

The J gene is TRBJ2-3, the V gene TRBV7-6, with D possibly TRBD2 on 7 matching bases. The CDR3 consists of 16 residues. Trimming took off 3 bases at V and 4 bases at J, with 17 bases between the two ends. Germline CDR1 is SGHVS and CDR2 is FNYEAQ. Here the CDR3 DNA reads TGTGCCAGCAGCTTGGGGGGGGGCTCGATATCAGATACGCAGTATTTT. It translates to CASSLGGGSISDTQYF.

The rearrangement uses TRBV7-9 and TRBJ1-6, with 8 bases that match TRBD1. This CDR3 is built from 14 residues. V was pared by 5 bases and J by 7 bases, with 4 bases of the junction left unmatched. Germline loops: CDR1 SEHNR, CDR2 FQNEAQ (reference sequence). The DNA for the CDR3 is TGTGCCAGCAGCGAAACAGGGGGGAATTCACCCCTCCACTTT. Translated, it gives CASSETGGNSPLHF. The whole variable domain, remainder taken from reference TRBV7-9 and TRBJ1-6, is DTGVSQNPRHKITKRGQNVTFRCDPISEHNRLYWYRQTLGQGPEFLTYFQNEAQLEKSRLLSDRFSAERPKGSFSTLEIQRTEQGDSAMYLCASSETGGNSPLHFGNGTRLTVT.

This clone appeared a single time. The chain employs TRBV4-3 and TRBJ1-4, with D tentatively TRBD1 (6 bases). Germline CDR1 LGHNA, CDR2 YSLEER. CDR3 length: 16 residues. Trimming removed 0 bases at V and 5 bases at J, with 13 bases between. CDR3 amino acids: CASSQDLAQGNEKLFF. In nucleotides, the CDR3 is TGCGCCAGCAGCCAAGACCTGGCTCAGGGGAATGAAAAACTGTTTTTT.